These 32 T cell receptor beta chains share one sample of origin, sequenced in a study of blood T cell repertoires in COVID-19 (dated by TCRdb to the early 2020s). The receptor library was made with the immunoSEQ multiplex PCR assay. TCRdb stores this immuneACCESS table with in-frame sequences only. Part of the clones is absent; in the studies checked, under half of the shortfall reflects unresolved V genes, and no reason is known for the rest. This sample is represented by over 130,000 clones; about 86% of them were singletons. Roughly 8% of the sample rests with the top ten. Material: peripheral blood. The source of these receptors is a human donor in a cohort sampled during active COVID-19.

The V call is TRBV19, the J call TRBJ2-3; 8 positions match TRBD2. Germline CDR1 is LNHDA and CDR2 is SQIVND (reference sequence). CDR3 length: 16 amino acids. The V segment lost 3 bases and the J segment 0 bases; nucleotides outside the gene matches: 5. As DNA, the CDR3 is TGTGCCAGTAGTATGGTAGCGGGGACTAGCACAGATACGCAGTATTTT. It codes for CASSMVAGTSTDTQYF.

The CDR3 region is CASSPRAQHF. The CDR3 nucleotides read TGTGCCAGCAGCCCCCGGGCCCAGCATTTT. The V call is TRBV7-8, the J call TRBJ1-5; no reliable D call. Germline CDR1 SGHVS, CDR2 FQNEAQ. V was pared by 5 bases and J by 11 bases, with 7 bases between. This CDR3 spans 10 amino acids.

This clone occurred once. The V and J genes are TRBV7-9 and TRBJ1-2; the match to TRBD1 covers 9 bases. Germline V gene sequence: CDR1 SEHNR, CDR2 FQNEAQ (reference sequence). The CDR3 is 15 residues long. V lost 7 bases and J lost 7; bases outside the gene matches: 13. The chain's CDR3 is CASTLRPGTGFGYTF. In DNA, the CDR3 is TGTGCCAGCACCCTCCGCCCCGGGACAGGGTTTGGCTACACCTTC.

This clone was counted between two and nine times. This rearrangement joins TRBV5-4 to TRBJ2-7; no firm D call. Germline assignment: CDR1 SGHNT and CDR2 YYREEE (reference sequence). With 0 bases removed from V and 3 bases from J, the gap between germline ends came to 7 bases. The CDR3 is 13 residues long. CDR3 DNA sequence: TGTGCCAGCAGCTTGGGGGCAAGCTACGAGCAGTACTTC. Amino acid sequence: CASSLGASYEQYF. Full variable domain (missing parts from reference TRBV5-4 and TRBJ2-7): ETGVTQSPTHLIKTRGQQVTLRCSSQSGHNTVSWYQQALGQGPQFIFQYYREEENGRGNFPPRFSGLQFPNYSSELNVNALELDDSALYLCASSLGASYEQYFGPGTRLTVT.

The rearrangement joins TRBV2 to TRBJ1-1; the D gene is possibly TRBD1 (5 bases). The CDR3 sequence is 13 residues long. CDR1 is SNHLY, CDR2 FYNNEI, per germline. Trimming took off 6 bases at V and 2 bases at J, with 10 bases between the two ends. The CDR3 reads CASSGDSNTEAFF. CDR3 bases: TGTGCCAGCAGCGGAGACAGTAACACTGAAGCTTTCTTT.

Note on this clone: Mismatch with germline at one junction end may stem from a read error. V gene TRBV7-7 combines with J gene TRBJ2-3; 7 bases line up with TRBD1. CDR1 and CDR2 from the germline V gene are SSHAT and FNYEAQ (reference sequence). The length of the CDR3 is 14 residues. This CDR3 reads CASSPTGTTDTQYF. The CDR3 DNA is TGTGCTAGCAGCCCGACAGGGACCACAGATACGCAGTATTTT.

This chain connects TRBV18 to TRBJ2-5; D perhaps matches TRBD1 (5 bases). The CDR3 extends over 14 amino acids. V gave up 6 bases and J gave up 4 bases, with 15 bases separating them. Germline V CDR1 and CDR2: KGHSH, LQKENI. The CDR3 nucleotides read TGTGCCAGCTCTATTTCAGTGGGGCCAGAGACCCAGTACTTC. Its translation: CASSISVGPETQYF.

The CDR3 reads CASRPPGHRNQPQHF. The CDR3 DNA sequence: TGTGCCAGCAGGCCCCCGGGACACCGCAATCAGCCCCAGCATTTT. V and J are TRBV27 and TRBJ1-5; possibly TRBD1 for D (6 bases). The CDR3 is 15 amino acids. CDR1 MNHEY and CDR2 SMNVEV come from the germline V gene (reference sequence). V dropped 6 bases and J dropped 2 bases, with 14 bases sitting between them.

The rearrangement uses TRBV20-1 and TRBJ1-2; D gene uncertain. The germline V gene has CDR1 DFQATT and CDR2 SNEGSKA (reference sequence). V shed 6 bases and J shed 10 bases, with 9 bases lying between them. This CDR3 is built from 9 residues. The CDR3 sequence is CSAPAVYTF. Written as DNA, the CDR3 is TGCAGTGCCCCCGCAGTCTACACCTTC.

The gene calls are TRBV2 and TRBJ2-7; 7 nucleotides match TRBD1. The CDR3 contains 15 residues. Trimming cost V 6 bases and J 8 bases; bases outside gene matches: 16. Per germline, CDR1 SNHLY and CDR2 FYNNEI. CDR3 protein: CASSPLRDSELKQYF. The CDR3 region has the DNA TGTGCCAGCAGCCCTCTTCGGGACAGTGAATTAAAGCAGTACTTC.

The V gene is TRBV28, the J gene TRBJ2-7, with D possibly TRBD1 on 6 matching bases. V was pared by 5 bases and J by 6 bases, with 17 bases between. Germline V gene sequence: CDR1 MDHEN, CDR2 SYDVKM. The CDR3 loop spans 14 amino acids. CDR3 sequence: CASSGNRALGEQYF. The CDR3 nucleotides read TGTGCCAGCAGTGGAAACAGGGCATTGGGCGAGCAGTACTTC.

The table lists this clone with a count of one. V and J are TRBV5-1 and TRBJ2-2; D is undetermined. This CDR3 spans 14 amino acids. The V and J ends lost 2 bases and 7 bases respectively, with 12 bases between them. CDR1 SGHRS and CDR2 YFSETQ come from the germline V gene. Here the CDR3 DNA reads TGCGCCAGCAGCTTATCCGGTTTCGGCGGGGAGCTGTTTTTT. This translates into CASSLSGFGGELFF.

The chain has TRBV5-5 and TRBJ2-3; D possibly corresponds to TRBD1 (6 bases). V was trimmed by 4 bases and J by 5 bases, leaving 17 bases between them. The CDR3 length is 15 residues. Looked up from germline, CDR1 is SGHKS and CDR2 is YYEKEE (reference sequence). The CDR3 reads CASSPRGQGKDTQYF. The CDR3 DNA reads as TGTGCCAGCAGCCCGAGAGGGCAGGGGAAAGATACGCAGTATTTT.

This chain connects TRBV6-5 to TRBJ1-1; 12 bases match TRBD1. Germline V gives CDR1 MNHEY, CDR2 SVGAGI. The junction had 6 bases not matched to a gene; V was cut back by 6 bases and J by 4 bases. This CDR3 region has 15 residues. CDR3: CASRGQGAMGTEAFF. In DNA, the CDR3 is TGTGCCAGCAGGGGACAGGGGGCGATGGGCACTGAAGCTTTCTTT.

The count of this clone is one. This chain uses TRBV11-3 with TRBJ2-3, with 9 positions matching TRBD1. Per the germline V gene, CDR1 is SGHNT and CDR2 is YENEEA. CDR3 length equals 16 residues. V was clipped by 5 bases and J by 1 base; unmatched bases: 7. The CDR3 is CASSPMGQGGTDTQYF. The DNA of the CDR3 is TGTGCCAGCAGCCCGATGGGACAGGGAGGCACAGATACGCAGTATTTT.

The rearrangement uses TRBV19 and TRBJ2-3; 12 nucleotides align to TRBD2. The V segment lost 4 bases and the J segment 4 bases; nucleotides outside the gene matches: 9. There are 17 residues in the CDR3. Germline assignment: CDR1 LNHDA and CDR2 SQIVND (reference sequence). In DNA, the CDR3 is TGTGCCAGTAGTACCCTACTAGCGGGGGGTTGGGCAGATACGCAGTATTTT. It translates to CASSTLLAGGWADTQYF.

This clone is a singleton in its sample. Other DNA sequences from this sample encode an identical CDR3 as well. The CDR3 loop reads CASTRQGYNEQFF. The DNA of the CDR3 is TGTGCCAGCACCCGACAGGGCTACAATGAGCAGTTCTTC. The V call is TRBV6-5, the J call TRBJ2-1, with 7 positions matching TRBD1. The CDR3 is 13 amino acids. V lost 7 bases and J lost 3; bases outside the gene matches: 3. Germline V CDR1 and CDR2: MNHEY, SVGAGI.

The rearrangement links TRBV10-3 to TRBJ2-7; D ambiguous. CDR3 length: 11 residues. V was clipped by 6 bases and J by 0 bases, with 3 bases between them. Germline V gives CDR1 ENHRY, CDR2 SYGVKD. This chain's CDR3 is CAIRSSYEQYF. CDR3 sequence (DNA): TGTGCCATCAGGAGCTCCTACGAGCAGTACTTC.

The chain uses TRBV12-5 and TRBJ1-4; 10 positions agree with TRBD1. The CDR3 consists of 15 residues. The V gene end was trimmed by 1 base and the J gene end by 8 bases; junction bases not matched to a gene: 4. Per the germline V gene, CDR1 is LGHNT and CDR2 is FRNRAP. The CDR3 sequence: CASGLAGQGREKLFF. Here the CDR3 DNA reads TGTGCTAGTGGTTTGGCGGGACAGGGGAGAGAAAAACTGTTTTTT.

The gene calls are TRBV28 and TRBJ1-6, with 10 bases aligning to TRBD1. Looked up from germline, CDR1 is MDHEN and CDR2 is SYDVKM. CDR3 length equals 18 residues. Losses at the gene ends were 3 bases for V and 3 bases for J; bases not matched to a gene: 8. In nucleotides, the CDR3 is TGTGCCAGCAGTTTCCCAGGGACAGGGGCGAACTATAATTCACCCCTCCACTTT. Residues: CASSFPGTGANYNSPLHF. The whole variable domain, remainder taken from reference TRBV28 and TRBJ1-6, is DVKVTQSSRYLVKRTGEKVFLECVQDMDHENMFWYRQDPGLGLRLIYFSYDVKMKEKGDIPEGYSVSREKKERFSLILESASTNQTSMYLCASSFPGTGANYNSPLHFGNGTRLTVT.

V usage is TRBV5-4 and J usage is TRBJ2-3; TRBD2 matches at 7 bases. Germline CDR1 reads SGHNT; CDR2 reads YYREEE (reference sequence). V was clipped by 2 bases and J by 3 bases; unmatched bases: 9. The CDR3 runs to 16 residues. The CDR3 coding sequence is TGTGCCAGCAGCTTTTACCGCAGCGGGGTAACAGATACGCAGTATTTT. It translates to CASSFYRSGVTDTQYF.

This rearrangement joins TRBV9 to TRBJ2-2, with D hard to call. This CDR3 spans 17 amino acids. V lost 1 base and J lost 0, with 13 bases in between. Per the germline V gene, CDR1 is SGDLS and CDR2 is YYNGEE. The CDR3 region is CASSVTDRPSNTGELFF. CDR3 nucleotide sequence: TGTGCCAGCAGCGTAACAGATCGGCCGTCGAACACCGGGGAGCTGTTTTTT.

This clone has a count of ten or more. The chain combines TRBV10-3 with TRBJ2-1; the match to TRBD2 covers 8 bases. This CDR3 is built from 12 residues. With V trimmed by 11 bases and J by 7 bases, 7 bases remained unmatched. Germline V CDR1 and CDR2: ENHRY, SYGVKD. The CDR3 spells CASGGAGNEQFF. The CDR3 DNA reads TGTGCCTCCGGGGGGGCCGGGAATGAGCAGTTCTTC.

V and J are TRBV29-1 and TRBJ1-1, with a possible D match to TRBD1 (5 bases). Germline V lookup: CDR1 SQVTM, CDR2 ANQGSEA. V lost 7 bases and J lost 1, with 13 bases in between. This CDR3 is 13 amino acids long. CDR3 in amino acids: CSAGLGGNTEAFF. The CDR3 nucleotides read TGCAGCGCGGGGCTGGGGGGGAACACTGAAGCTTTCTTT.

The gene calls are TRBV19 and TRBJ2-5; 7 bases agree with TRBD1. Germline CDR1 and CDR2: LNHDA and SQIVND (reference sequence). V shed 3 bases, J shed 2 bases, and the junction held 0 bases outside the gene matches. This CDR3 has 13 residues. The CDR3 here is CASSMTGQETQYF. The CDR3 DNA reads TGTGCCAGTAGTATGACAGGGCAAGAGACCCAGTACTTC.

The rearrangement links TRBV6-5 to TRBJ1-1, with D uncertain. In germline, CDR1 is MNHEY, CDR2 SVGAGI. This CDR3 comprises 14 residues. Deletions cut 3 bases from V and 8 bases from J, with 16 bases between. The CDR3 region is CASSYFSGSGEAFF. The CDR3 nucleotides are TGTGCCAGCAGTTATTTCTCAGGCAGTGGGGAAGCTTTCTTT.

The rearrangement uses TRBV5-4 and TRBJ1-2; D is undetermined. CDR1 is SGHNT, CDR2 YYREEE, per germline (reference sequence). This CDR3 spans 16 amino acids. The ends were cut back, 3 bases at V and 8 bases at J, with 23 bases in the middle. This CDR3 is CASSSLFGGGLLGYTF. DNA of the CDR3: TGTGCCAGCAGCTCCCTATTTGGCGGAGGCCTGTTGGGCTACACCTTC.

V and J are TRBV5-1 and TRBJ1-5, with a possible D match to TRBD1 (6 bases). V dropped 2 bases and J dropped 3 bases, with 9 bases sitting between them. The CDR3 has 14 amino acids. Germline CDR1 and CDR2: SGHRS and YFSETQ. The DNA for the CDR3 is TGCGCCAGCAGCTTATCAGGGGACAATCAGCCCCAGCATTTT. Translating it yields CASSLSGDNQPQHF.

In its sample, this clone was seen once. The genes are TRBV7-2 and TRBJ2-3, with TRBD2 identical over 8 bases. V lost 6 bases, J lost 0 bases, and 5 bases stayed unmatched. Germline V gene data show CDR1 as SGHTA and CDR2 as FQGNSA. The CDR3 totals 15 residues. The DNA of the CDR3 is TGTGCCAGCAGGCGTCCGGGGGGGAGCACAGATACGCAGTATTTT. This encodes CASRRPGGSTDTQYF. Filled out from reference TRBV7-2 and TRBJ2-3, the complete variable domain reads GAGVSQSPSNKVTEKGKDVELRCDPISGHTALYWYRQSLGQGLEFLIYFQGNSAPDKSGLPSDRFSAERTGGSVSTLTIQRTQQEDSAVYLCASRRPGGSTDTQYFGPGTRLTVL.

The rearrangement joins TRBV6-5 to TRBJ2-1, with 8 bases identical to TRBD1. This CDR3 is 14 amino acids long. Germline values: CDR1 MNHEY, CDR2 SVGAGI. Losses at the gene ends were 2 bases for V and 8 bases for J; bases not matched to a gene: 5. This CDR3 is CASSYRTGSHEQFF. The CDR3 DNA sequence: TGTGCCAGCAGTTACAGGACAGGGAGCCATGAGCAGTTCTTC.

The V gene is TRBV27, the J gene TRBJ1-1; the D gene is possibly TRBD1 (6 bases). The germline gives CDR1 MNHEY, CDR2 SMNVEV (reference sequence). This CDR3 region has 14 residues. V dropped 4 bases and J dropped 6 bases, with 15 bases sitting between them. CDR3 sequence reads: CASSSNRVGAEAFF. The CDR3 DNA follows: TGTGCCAGCAGTTCTAACAGGGTTGGCGCTGAAGCTTTCTTT.

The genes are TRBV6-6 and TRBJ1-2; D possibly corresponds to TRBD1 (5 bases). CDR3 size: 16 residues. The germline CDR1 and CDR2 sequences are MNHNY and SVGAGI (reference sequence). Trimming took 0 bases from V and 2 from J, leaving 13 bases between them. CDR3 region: CASSYSTKTENYGYTF. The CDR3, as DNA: TGTGCCAGCAGTTACTCGACCAAGACAGAAAACTATGGCTACACCTTC.